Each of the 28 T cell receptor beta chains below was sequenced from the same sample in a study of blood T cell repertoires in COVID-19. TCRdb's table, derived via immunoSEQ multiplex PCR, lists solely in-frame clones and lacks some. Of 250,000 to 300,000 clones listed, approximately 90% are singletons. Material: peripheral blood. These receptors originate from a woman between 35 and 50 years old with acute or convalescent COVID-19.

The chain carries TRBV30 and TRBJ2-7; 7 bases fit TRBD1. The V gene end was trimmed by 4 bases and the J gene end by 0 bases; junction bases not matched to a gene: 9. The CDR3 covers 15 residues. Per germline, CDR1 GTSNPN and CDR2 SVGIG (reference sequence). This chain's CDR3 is CAWKSGTDSSYEQYV. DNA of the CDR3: TGTGCCTGGAAATCCGGGACAGATAGCTCCTACGAGCAGTACGTC.

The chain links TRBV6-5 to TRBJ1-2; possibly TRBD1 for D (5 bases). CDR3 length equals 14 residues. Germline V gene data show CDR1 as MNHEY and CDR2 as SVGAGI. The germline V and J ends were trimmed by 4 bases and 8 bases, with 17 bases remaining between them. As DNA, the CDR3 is TGTGCCAGCAGTTCCCGCGGCGGACAAGGCGGCTACACCTTC. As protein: CASSSRGGQGGYTF.

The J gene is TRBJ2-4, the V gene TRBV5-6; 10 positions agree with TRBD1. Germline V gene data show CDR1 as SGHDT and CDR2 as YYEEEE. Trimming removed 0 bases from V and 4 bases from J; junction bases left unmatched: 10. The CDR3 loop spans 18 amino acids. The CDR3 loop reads CASSLGPGTGEKKNIQYF. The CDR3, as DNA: TGTGCCAGCAGCTTGGGTCCCGGGACAGGGGAGAAGAAAAACATTCAGTACTTC.

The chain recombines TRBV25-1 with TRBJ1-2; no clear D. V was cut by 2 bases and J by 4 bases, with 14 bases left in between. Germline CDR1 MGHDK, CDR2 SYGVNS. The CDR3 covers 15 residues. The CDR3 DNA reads TGTGCCAGCAGTGAAGGGGTCGGGAGGGTCTATGGCTACACCTTC. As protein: CASSEGVGRVYGYTF.

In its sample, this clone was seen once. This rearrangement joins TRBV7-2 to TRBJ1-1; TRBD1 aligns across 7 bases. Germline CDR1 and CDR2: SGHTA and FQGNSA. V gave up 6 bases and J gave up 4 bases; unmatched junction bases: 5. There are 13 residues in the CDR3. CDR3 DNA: TGTGCCAGCAGTGACGACAGGGTCACTGAAGCTTTCTTT. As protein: CASSDDRVTEAFF.

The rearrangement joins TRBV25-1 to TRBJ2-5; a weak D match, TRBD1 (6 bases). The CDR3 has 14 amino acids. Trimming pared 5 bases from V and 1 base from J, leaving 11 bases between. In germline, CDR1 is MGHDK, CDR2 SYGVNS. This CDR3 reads CASSSYRAQETQYF. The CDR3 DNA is TGTGCCAGCAGTAGCTACAGGGCCCAAGAGACCCAGTACTTC.

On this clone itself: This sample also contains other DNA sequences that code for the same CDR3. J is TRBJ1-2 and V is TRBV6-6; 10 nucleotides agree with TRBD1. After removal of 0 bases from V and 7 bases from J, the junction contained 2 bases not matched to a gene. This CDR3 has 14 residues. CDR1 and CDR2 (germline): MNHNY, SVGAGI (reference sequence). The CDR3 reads CASSYSGDRGGYTF. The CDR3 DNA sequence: TGTGCCAGCAGTTACTCAGGGGACAGGGGTGGCTACACCTTC.

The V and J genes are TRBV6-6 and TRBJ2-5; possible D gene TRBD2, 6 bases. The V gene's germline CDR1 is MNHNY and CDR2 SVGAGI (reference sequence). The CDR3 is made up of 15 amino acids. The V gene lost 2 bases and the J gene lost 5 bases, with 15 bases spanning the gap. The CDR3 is CASSYPLGGKETQYF. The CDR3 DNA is TGTGCCAGCAGTTACCCTCTAGGAGGGAAGGAGACCCAGTACTTC.

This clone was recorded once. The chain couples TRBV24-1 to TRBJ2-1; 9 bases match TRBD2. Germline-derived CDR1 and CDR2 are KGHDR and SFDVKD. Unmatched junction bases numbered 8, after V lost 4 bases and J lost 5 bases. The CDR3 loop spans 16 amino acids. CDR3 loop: CATSDPAGLADNEQFF. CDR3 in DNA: TGTGCCACCAGTGACCCGGCGGGACTAGCTGACAATGAGCAGTTCTTC.

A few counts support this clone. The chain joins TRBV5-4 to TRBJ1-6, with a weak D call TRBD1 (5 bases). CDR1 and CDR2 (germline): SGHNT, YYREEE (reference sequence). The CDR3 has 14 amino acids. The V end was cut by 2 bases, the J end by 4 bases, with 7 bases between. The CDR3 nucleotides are TGTGCCAGCAGCTTCGACAGTTATAATTCACCCCTCCACTTT. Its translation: CASSFDSYNSPLHF.

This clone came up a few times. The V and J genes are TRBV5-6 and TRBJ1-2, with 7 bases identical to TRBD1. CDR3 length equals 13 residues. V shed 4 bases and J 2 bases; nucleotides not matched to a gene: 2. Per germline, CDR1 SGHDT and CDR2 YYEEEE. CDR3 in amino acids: CASSQTGNYGYTF. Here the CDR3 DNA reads TGTGCCAGCAGCCAGACAGGGAACTATGGCTACACCTTC.

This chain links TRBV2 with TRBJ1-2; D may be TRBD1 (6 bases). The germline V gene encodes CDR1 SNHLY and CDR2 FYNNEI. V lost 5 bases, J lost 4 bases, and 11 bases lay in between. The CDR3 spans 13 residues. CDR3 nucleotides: TGTGCCAGCAGTCTGACAGGCGGCTATGGCTACACCTTC. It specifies CASSLTGGYGYTF. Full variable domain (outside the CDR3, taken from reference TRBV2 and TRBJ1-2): EPEVTQTPSHQVTQMGQEVILRCVPISNHLYFYWYRQILGQKVEFLVSFYNNEISEKSEIFDDQFSVERPDGSNFTLKIRSTKLEDSAMYFCASSLTGGYGYTFGSGTRLTVV.

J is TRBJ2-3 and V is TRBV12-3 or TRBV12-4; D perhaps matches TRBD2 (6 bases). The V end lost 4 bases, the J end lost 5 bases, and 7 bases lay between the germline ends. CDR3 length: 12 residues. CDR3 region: CASSSSVDTQYF. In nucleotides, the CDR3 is TGTGCCAGCAGTTCTAGCGTAGATACGCAGTATTTT.

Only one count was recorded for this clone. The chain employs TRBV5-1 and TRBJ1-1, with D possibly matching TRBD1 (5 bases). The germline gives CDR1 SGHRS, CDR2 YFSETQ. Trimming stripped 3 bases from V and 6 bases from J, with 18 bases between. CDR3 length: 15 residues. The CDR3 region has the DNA TGCGCCAGCAGCTGGGGGGGGTCGAGGACGGCTGAAGCTTTCTTT. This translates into CASSWGGSRTAEAFF.

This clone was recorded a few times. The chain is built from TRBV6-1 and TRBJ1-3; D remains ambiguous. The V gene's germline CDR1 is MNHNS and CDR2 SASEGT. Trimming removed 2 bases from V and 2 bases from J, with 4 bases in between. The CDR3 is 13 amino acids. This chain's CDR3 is CASSEPAGNTIYF. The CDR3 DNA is TGTGCCAGCAGTGAACCCGCTGGAAACACCATATATTTT.

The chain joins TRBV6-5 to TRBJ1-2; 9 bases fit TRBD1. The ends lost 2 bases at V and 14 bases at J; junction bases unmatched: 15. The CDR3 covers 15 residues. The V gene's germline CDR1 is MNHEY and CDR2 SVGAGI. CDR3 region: CASSYRRDREIVRTF. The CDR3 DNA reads TGTGCCAGCAGTTACCGGAGGGACAGGGAAATCGTAAGGACCTTC.

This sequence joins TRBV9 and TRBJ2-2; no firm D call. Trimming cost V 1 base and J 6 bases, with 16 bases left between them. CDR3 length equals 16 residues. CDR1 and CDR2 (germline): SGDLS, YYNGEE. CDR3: CASSVPEKESSGELFF. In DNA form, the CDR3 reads TGTGCCAGCAGCGTACCTGAGAAAGAATCTTCCGGGGAGCTGTTTTTT.

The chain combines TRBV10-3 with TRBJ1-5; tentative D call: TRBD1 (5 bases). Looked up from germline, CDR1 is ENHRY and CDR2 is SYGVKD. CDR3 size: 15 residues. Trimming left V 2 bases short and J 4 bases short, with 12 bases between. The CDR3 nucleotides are TGTGCCATCAGTGAGGACCGGGGGGGAAATCAGCCCCAGCATTTT. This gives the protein CAISEDRGGNQPQHF.

This chain's CDR3 is CATSERTGNSYEQYV. The CDR3, as DNA: TGTGCCACCAGTGAGAGGACAGGGAACTCCTACGAGCAGTACGTC. This sequence joins TRBV10-3 and TRBJ2-7; 8 positions agree with TRBD1. The CDR3 covers 15 residues. Germline assignment: CDR1 ENHRY and CDR2 SYGVKD.

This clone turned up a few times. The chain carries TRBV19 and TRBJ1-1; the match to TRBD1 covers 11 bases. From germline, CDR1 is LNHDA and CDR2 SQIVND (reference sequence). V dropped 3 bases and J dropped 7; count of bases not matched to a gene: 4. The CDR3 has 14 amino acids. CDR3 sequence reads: CASSIGQGAGEAFF. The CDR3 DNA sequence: TGTGCCAGTAGTATTGGACAGGGGGCAGGTGAAGCTTTCTTT.

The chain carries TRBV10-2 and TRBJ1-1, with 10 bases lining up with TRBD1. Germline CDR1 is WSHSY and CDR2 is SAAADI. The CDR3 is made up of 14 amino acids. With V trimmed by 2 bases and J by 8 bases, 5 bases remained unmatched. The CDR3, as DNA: TGCGCCAGCAGTGAGGGACAGGGGGGAGCGGAAGCTTTCTTT. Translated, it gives CASSEGQGGAEAFF.

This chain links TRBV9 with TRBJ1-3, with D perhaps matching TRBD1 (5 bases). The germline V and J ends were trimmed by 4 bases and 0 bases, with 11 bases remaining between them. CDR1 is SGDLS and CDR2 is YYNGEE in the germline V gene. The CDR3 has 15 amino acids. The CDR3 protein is CASSPQTASGNTIYF. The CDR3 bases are TGTGCCAGCAGCCCCCAGACAGCCTCTGGAAACACCATATATTTT.

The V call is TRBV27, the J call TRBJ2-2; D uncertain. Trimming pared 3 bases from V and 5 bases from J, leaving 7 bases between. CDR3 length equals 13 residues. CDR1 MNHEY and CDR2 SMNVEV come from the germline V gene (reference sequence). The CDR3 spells CASSLSRTGELFF. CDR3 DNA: TGTGCCAGCAGTTTGTCCAGGACCGGGGAGCTGTTTTTT.

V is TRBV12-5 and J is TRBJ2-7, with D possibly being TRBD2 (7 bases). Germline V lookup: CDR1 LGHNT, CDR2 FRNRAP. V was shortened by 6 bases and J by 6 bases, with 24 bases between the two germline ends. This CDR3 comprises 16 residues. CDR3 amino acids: CASGKHREGYWSEQYV. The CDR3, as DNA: TGTGCTAGTGGAAAACACAGGGAGGGCTACTGGTCCGAGCAGTACGTC.

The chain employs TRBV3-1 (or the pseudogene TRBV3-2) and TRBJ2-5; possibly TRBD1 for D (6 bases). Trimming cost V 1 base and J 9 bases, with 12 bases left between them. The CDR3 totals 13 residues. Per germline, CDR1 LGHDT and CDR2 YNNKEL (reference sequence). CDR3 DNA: TGTGCCAGCAGCCAAGCCGGGACACCTGCCCAGTACTTC. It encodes CASSQAGTPAQYF.

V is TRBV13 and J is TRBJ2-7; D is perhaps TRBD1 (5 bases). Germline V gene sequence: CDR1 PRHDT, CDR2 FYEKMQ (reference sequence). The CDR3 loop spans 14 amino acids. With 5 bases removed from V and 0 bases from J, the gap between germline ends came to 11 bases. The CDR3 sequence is CASSLQGSSYEQYV. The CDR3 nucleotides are TGTGCCAGCAGCCTTCAGGGTAGCTCCTACGAGCAGTACGTC.

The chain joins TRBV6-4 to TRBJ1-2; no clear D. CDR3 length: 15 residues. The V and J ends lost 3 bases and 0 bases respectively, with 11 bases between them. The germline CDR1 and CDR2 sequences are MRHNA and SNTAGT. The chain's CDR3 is CASSDDAGANYGYTF. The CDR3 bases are TGTGCCAGCAGTGATGATGCGGGAGCTAACTATGGCTACACCTTC.

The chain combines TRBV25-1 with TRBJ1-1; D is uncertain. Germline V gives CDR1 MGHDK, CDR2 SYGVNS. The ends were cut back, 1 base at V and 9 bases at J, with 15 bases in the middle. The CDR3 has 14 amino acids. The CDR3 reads CASSESRVHNKAFF. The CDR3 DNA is TGTGCCAGCAGTGAATCCCGGGTACACAACAAAGCTTTCTTT. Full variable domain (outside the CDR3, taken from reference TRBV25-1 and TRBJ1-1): EADIYQTPRYLVIGTGKKITLECSQTMGHDKMYWYQQDPGMELHLIHYSYGVNSTEKGDLSSESTVSRIRTEHFPLTLESARPSHTSQYLCASSESRVHNKAFFGQGTRLTVV.